Listed here is a single T cell receptor (beta chain). The sample holds a few counts of this clonotype. What this receptor recognizes is not known. No much larger clone is present one base from it, and per-base qualities are unavailable. The data are from a study of T cell repertoires in cytomegalovirus infection (dated by TCRdb to between 2017 and 2020). For context, the study as a whole: Donor HLA type was relevant to the analysis, as public TCR beta signatures indicated carriage of CMV infection together with the matching HLA type. Findings and caveats that apply to the study as a whole: In the ex vivo response, HLA-C-restricted CMV-specific TCR beta clonotypes were dominant, and in two of eight donors the single most frequent clonotype came from this HLA-C-restricted group. In both this cohort and an independent cohort of 352 donors, the cumulative frequency of public TCR beta family members distinguished carriers of CMV infection plus the relevant HLA type.

Sequencer: Illumina HiSeq 1500. Using fastp at Q25 and MiXCR, TCRdb reprocessed the public reads and kept productive beta chains. Merged by CDR3 protein, the rows form single entries marked with the most common genes and DNA. For this sample the table gives some 200,000 distinct CDR3 sequences, of which roughly a fifth were detected only once. The ten largest clonotypes hold around 2.7% of the sample. From cysteine to phenylalanine, the CDR3 is 12 amino acids long. Only CDR3 DNA is held: 36 bases, read in frame from base 1. CDR1 is given as DFQATT and CDR2 as SNEGSKA, both from the germline V gene (reference sequence). The germline V and J ends show losses of 6 bases and 4 bases respectively, and no gene match explains 1 base of the junction.

Sequencing input: PBMCs. In this chain, TRBV20-1 is recombined with TRBJ1-5, with 9 bases in between that match TRBD1. The sequence was collected from a human donor in good health (CMV status not recorded). Some clones in this sample may be carry-over from other donors' samples. The DNA is as follows: TGCAGTGCCGGACAGGGGAATCAGCCCCAGCATTTT. Its protein reads: CSAGQGNQPQHF.